These 26 T cell receptor beta chains share one sample of origin, sequenced in a study of identical twins. A single record per CDR3 protein comes from TCRdb applying MiXCR to the 5' RACE reads. The data show 250,000 to 300,000 distinct CDR3 sequences, 6.5% to 9.5% seen once. These data also formed part of another study, on yellow fever vaccine responses in identical twins.

The sequenced material came from CD8+ T cells sorted from blood. The source is a woman aged 18-30 years in good health.

V is TRBV27 and J is TRBJ2-1; D is uncertain. The ends were cut back, 8 bases at V and 7 bases at J, with 12 bases in the middle. This CDR3 has 12 residues. The germline gives CDR1 MNHEY, CDR2 SMNVEV (reference sequence). The CDR3 region is CASSSITNEQFF. CDR3 bases: TGTGCCAGCTCTAGTATAACGAATGAGCAGTTCTTC.

This clonotype was observed a handful of times. The chain carries TRBV29-1 and TRBJ2-7, with TRBD2 matching over 12 bases. Germline V lookup: CDR1 SQVTM, CDR2 ANQGSEA. The CDR3 runs 15 residues. Trimming cost V 0 bases and J 4 bases; bases outside gene matches: 4. The CDR3 loop is CSVEDPTSGSYEQYF. The DNA for the CDR3 is TGCAGCGTTGAAGATCCGACTAGCGGGAGTTACGAGCAGTACTTC.

This clonotype was detected many times. V and J are TRBV20-1 and TRBJ1-5, with unresolved D. With 3 bases removed from V and 4 bases from J, the gap between germline ends came to 10 bases. The CDR3 sequence is 13 residues long. Germline CDR1 and CDR2: DFQATT and SNEGSKA (reference sequence). CDR3 DNA: TGCAGTGCTAGGGGCCAGGAAAATCAGCCCCAGCATTTT. This gives the protein CSARGQENQPQHF.

This clonotype was observed at least ten times. The chain joins TRBV12-3 or TRBV12-4 to TRBJ2-1; perhaps TRBD1 as D (5 bases). This CDR3 spans 14 amino acids. V lost 4 bases to trimming and J lost 6 bases, with 13 bases between them. The CDR3 loop reads CASSWTPVGNEQFF. For the CDR3, the DNA is TGTGCCAGCAGTTGGACACCTGTGGGCAATGAGCAGTTCTTC.

This clonotype showed up just a few times. The J gene is TRBJ2-3, the V gene TRBV28, with D possibly TRBD2 on 5 matching bases. Per the germline V gene, CDR1 is MDHEN and CDR2 is SYDVKM. V shed 6 bases and J shed 2 bases, with 9 bases lying between them. This CDR3 has 13 residues. The DNA of the CDR3 is TGTGCCAGCAGCGAGCGGAACACAGATACGCAGTATTTT. As protein: CASSERNTDTQYF.

In its sample, this clonotype was seen many times. V gene TRBV29-1 combines with J gene TRBJ2-7; a weak D match, TRBD1 (6 bases). The CDR3 has 14 amino acids. V lost 1 base and J 3 bases, leaving 13 bases between the germline ends. Per the germline V gene, CDR1 is SQVTM and CDR2 is ANQGSEA. The chain's CDR3 is CSVEAPNRDYEQYF. The CDR3 DNA is TGCAGCGTTGAAGCCCCTAACAGGGACTACGAGCAGTACTTC.

The chain recombines TRBV11-2 with TRBJ2-7; D is uncertain. The length of the CDR3 is 12 residues. With 0 bases removed from V and 6 bases from J, the gap between germline ends came to 6 bases. The V gene's germline CDR1 is SGHAT and CDR2 FQNNGV. CDR3 loop: CASSLDLGEQYF. The DNA of the CDR3 is TGTGCCAGCAGCTTAGATCTGGGCGAGCAGTACTTC.

The chain couples TRBV28 to TRBJ2-7, with TRBD2 identical over 7 bases. This CDR3 region has 13 residues. Germline values: CDR1 MDHEN, CDR2 SYDVKM. Trimming at V came to 2 bases and at J to 6 bases, leaving 4 bases not matched to a gene. CDR3: CASSLGRASEQYF. As DNA, the CDR3 is TGTGCCAGCAGTTTAGGGAGGGCCTCCGAGCAGTACTTC.

As for this clonotype: The germline gene is not matched at one end of the junction; a read error may be the cause. J is TRBJ2-6 and V is TRBV12-3 or TRBV12-4; 12 bases map to TRBD2. This CDR3 spans 19 amino acids. CDR3 sequence: CAISLQTSGSDSGANVLTF. The DNA of the CDR3 is TGTGCCATCAGTCTACAGACTAGCGGGAGTGATTCTGGGGCCAACGTCCTGACTTTC.

This clonotype was seen only a few times. The rearrangement links TRBV4-3 to TRBJ2-5, with D tentatively TRBD1 (6 bases). Germline lookup yields CDR1 LGHNA and CDR2 YSLEER. The V end was cut by 4 bases, the J end by 3 bases, with 9 bases between. This CDR3 is 13 amino acids long. CDR3 in amino acids: CASSPRQEETQYF. The CDR3, as DNA: TGCGCCAGCAGCCCGCGACAGGAAGAGACCCAGTACTTC.

V and J are TRBV28 and TRBJ2-5; D might be TRBD2 (6 bases). This CDR3 has 14 amino acids. V was cut by 3 bases and J by 3 bases, with 11 bases left in between. Germline V gene data show CDR1 as MDHEN and CDR2 as SYDVKM. The CDR3 spells CASSFRDWEETQYF. In DNA form, the CDR3 reads TGTGCCAGCAGTTTCCGGGACTGGGAAGAGACCCAGTACTTC.

This clonotype was picked up many times. The chain employs TRBV11-2 and TRBJ2-7, with TRBD1 identical over 11 bases. After removal of 2 bases from V and 3 bases from J, the junction contained 3 bases not matched to a gene. Germline V gene data show CDR1 as SGHAT and CDR2 as FQNNGV. The CDR3 spans 15 residues. The CDR3 spells CASSLWGTGGYEQYF. The DNA for the CDR3 is TGTGCCAGCAGCTTATGGGGGACAGGGGGCTACGAGCAGTACTTC.

The rearrangement joins TRBV7-9 to TRBJ2-1, with D unresolved. This CDR3 comprises 13 residues. CDR1 SEHNR and CDR2 FQNEAQ come from the germline V gene (reference sequence). V was cut by 1 base and J by 6 bases, with 7 bases left in between. The CDR3 DNA reads as TGTGCCAGCAGCTTAGAAGTTTTCAATGAGCAGTTCTTC. It is translated as CASSLEVFNEQFF.

V gene TRBV5-1 combines with J gene TRBJ2-6; no reliable D call. This CDR3 spans 17 amino acids. Trimming took off 0 bases at V and 3 bases at J, with 13 bases between the two ends. Germline V gene data show CDR1 as SGHRS and CDR2 as YFSETQ. Here the CDR3 reads CASSLGRVMYGANVLTF. The CDR3 region has the DNA TGCGCCAGCAGCTTGGGTAGGGTCATGTATGGGGCCAACGTCCTGACTTTC. Full variable domain (rest looked up from reference TRBV5-1 and TRBJ2-6): KAGVTQTPRYLIKTRGQQVTLSCSPISGHRSVSWYQQTPGQGLQFLFEYFSETQRNKGNFPGRFSGRQFSNSRSEMNVSTLELGDSALYLCASSLGRVMYGANVLTFGAGSRLTVL.

This clonotype was observed a handful of times. V gene TRBV20-1 combines with J gene TRBJ2-6; D may be TRBD2 (5 bases). Trimming cost V 4 bases and J 0 bases, with 25 bases left between them. The CDR3 totals 20 residues. CDR1 DFQATT and CDR2 SNEGSKA come from the germline V gene (reference sequence). The chain's CDR3 is CSAKSDSKWEPSSGANVLTF. The CDR3 region has the DNA TGCAGTGCTAAAAGTGACTCGAAATGGGAGCCGAGCTCTGGGGCCAACGTCCTGACTTTC.

The table lists this clonotype with a few counts. The chain uses TRBV25-1 and TRBJ2-5; D gene ambiguous. Looked up from germline, CDR1 is MGHDK and CDR2 is SYGVNS. V lost 7 bases to trimming and J lost 6 bases, with 6 bases between them. The CDR3 is 10 amino acids. This CDR3 is CASKGQTQYF. CDR3 sequence (DNA): TGTGCCAGCAAAGGTCAGACCCAGTACTTC.

This clonotype showed up many times. V is TRBV6-2 or TRBV6-3 and J is TRBJ2-1, with 12 bases identical to TRBD2. V gave up 8 bases and J gave up 3 bases; unmatched junction bases: 23. From germline, CDR1 is MNHEY and CDR2 SVGEGT. This CDR3 has 21 amino acids. The CDR3 region has the DNA TGTGCCAGCGACATCCACTCCTGGACTAGCGGGGACCAAAGCAACTACAATGAGCAGTTCTTC. It specifies CASDIHSWTSGDQSNYNEQFF.

This clonotype was seen only a few times. The genes are TRBV9 and TRBJ2-1; D is unresolved. The germline gives CDR1 SGDLS, CDR2 YYNGEE. CDR3 length: 10 residues. V lost 7 bases and J 8 bases, leaving 7 bases between the germline ends. CDR3: CASGRDEQFF. The CDR3 DNA reads as TGTGCCAGCGGACGGGATGAGCAGTTCTTC.

In its sample, this clonotype was seen a few times. The rearrangement links TRBV7-9 to TRBJ2-4; D gene unclear. Per germline, CDR1 SEHNR and CDR2 FQNEAQ (reference sequence). The CDR3 spans 15 residues. V was cut by 5 bases and J by 0 bases, with 11 bases left in between. CDR3 sequence reads: CASSPSLEAKNIQYF. The CDR3 region has the DNA TGTGCCAGCAGCCCGTCCCTCGAAGCCAAAAACATTCAGTACTTC. Full variable domain (rest looked up from reference TRBV7-9 and TRBJ2-4): DTGVSQNPRHKITKRGQNVTFRCDPISEHNRLYWYRQTLGQGPEFLTYFQNEAQLEKSRLLSDRFSAERPKGSFSTLEIQRTEQGDSAMYLCASSPSLEAKNIQYFGAGTRLSVL.

This clonotype was seen many times. The chain carries TRBV4-1 and TRBJ2-1, with D hard to call. Looked up from germline, CDR1 is MGHRA and CDR2 is YSYEKL. CDR3 length: 13 amino acids. V lost 0 bases, J lost 12 bases, and 12 bases lay in between. CDR3 protein: CASSQEAAVVQFF. Here the CDR3 DNA reads TGCGCCAGCAGCCAAGAAGCAGCCGTAGTGCAGTTCTTC.

This clonotype was recorded at least ten times. This chain connects TRBV7-2 to TRBJ2-7; possibly TRBD2 for D (6 bases). Trimming took 0 bases from V and 0 from J, leaving 15 bases between them. CDR3 length equals 17 residues. From germline, CDR1 is SGHTA and CDR2 FQGNSA. The DNA for the CDR3 is TGTGCCAGCAGCTTAGCGCGGGGTCCTAGGAGCTCCTACGAGCAGTACTTC. This codes for CASSLARGPRSSYEQYF.

The rearrangement joins TRBV28 to TRBJ2-2, with 7 bases that match TRBD1. CDR3 size: 13 residues. Germline-derived CDR1 and CDR2 are MDHEN and SYDVKM. Trimming at V came to 6 bases and at J to 7 bases, leaving 5 bases not matched to a gene. DNA of the CDR3: TGTGCCAGCAGCGACAGGGCCGGCGGGGAGCTGTTTTTT. Its protein product is CASSDRAGGELFF.

This clonotype was counted ten times or more. The V gene is TRBV29-1, the J gene TRBJ2-2; TRBD1 aligns across 11 bases. V lost 7 bases and J lost 5; bases outside the gene matches: 9. The CDR3 is 15 residues long. Per the germline V gene, CDR1 is SQVTM and CDR2 is ANQGSEA. The CDR3: CSARDGTGGTGELFF. The CDR3, as DNA: TGCAGCGCCCGAGACGGGACAGGGGGGACCGGGGAGCTGTTTTTT.

This clonotype was seen repeatedly, ten times or more. This rearrangement joins TRBV7-8 to TRBJ1-5; no clear D. CDR3 size: 15 residues. Trimming took 1 base from V and 0 from J, leaving 7 bases between them. The germline V gene has CDR1 SGHVS and CDR2 FQNEAQ. CDR3 residues: CASSLDSISNQPQHF. CDR3 DNA: TGTGCCAGCAGCTTAGACAGCATTAGCAATCAGCCCCAGCATTTT.

This clonotype was seen only a few times. The chain carries TRBV5-4 and TRBJ2-3; D is possibly TRBD1 (6 bases). Trimming removed 1 base from V and 4 bases from J, with 13 bases in between. The CDR3 contains 15 residues. Germline V gives CDR1 SGHNT, CDR2 YYREEE (reference sequence). The CDR3 region is CASSLWRQEADTQYF. For the CDR3, the DNA is TGTGCCAGCAGCTTGTGGCGACAGGAGGCAGATACGCAGTATTTT.

The table lists this clonotype with a few counts. The rearrangement links TRBV12-3 or TRBV12-4 to TRBJ1-2; D ambiguous. This CDR3 has 13 amino acids. Trimming removed 3 bases at V and 4 bases at J, with 9 bases between. The CDR3 sequence: CASSLRVLYGYTF. CDR3 DNA: TGTGCCAGCAGTTTGAGGGTTCTCTATGGCTACACCTTC.